This T cell receptor (beta chain) was sequenced in a study of blood T cell repertoires in COVID-19. Study-wide background: Samples came from the United States, Italy and Spain, spanning acute and convalescent COVID-19.

Per the study methods: Amplified reference gene primers provided the basis for estimating nucleated cell counts. Generated by immunoSEQ multiplex PCR, the TCRdb table keeps only in-frame clones and is missing some. The V and J calls and clone size were taken over from that table, and D and trimming were inferred from the DNA. Of under 35,000 clones in the sample, approximately 83% were seen once. The trim removed 2 bases at V and 8 bases at J, leaving 9 bases unmatched. This CDR3 is built from 15 residues. In germline, CDR1 is MNHNY, CDR2 SVGAGI (reference sequence). This chain joins TRBV6-6 and TRBJ1-2; 9 positions agree with TRBD1. The sample was peripheral blood. The clonotype originates from a man aged 65 to 85 with active COVID-19. The CDR3 bases are TGTGCCAGCAGTTACAGGGGGACAGGGATGGACGGCTACACCTTC. Amino acid sequence: CASSYRGTGMDGYTF.